These T cell receptor beta chains were read from a single sample in a study of T-cell reconstitution after alpha-beta-depleted transplantation in children. TCRdb reanalysed the PCR reads using MiXCR and keeps one entry per CDR3 protein. The sample carries hundreds of thousands of distinct CDR3 sequences, under 12% recorded once. The specimen comprised PBMCs from the stem cell graft donor, sampled from the stem cell graft. These receptors came from a human donor who donated a stem cell graft to a child with acute myeloid leukemia. Both conserved end residues are part of each CDR3. A D gene is named only where the DNA matches it firmly. The size of a clone is reported for some rows only, either as once, few or many, or as a class for expanded clones.

d_gene | j_gene | v_gene | abundance | CDR3nt | CDR3aa
. | TRBJ2-1 | TRBV7-3 | . | TGTGCCAGCAGCCCAGAGGGGTCATCCGACAATGAGCAGTTCTTC | CASSPEGSSDNEQFF
TRBD2 | TRBJ2-3 | TRBV7-2 | few | TGTGCCAGCAGCTTAGCGCGCCAAGCGGGGGAGGGAGATACGCAGTATTTT | CASSLARQAGEGDTQYF
. | TRBJ2-7 | TRBV7-2 | many | TGTGCCAGCAGCTCCCAGGGGACAAAACGCTACGAGCAGTACTTC | CASSSQGTKRYEQYF
. | TRBJ1-2 | TRBV20-1 | . | TGCAGTGCTAGTGGGGGGGATGGCTACACCTTC | CSASGGDGYTF
TRBD2 | TRBJ2-7 | TRBV20-1 | . | TGCTGTGCTAGAGGCCTCCCCGGGACTAAAGTAGGCTACGAGCAGTACTTC | CCARGLPGTKVGYEQYF
TRBD1 | TRBJ2-2 | TRBV30 | many | TGTGCCTGGAGTCGGGACAGGGTGCCCGGGGAGCTGTTTTTT | CAWSRDRVPGELFF
TRBD2 | TRBJ2-1 | TRBV7-2 | . | TGTGCCAGCAGCTTAGGGGCCGGGAGGCCTGAGCAGTTCTTC | CASSLGAGRPEQFF
. | TRBJ2-5 | TRBV6-5 | many | TGTGCCAGCAGTAAACGACGGGAGACCCAGTACTTC | CASSKRRETQYF
. | TRBJ1-1 | TRBV25-1 | many | TGTGCCAGCACTCGCGGTGAGAACACTGAAGCTTTCTTT | CASTRGENTEAFF
. | TRBJ2-5 | TRBV30 | . | TGTGCCTGGAGTGCCGGGGGCGGTGGAGAGACCCAGTACTTC | CAWSAGGGGETQYF
. | TRBJ2-5 | TRBV28 | few | TGTGCCAGCAATCACAGGGAGTTGTACCAAGAGACCCAGTACTTC | CASNHRELYQETQYF
. | TRBJ2-7 | TRBV12-3/TRBV12-4 | few | TGTGCCAGCAGCGACCGGCACAGACTAAACGAGCAGTACTTC | CASSDRHRLNEQYF
. | TRBJ2-5 | TRBV19 | . | TGTGCCAGTAGTATAGGCAGCGGACAAGAGACCCAGTACTTC | CASSIGSGQETQYF
. | TRBJ2-2 | TRBV5-1 | few | TGCGCCAGCAGAAGGGACTGGAACACCGGGGAGCTGTTTTTT | CASRRDWNTGELFF
. | TRBJ2-3 | TRBV3-1 | . | TGTGCCAGCAGCCTGTTTGGGGGAAGTGGTGAAGATACGCAGTATTTT | CASSLFGGSGEDTQYF
TRBD1 | TRBJ2-7 | TRBV5-1 | many | TGCGCCAGCAGCTTGGCCGGGACAGAGTACTACGAGCAGTACTTC | CASSLAGTEYYEQYF
. | TRBJ2-3 | TRBV20-1 | few | TGCAGTGCACCACCGGGTCGGACAGAGAAAGACGCGCAGTATTTT | CSAPPGRTEKDAQYF
. | TRBJ2-6 | TRBV6-2/TRBV6-3 | many | TGTGCCAGCAGCCCACACGATTCTGGGGCCAACGTCCTGACTTTC | CASSPHDSGANVLTF
TRBD2 | TRBJ2-1 | TRBV12-3/TRBV12-4 | . | TGTGCCAGCAGTTTTTGGCTAGCGGGCGACAATGAGCAGTTCTTC | CASSFWLAGDNEQFF
. | TRBJ2-1 | TRBV7-3 | . | TGTGCCAGCAGCTTAATGCGCGGGCCGACCTACAATGAGCAGTTCTTC | CASSLMRGPTYNEQFF
TRBD1 | TRBJ2-1 | TRBV20-1 | many | TGCAGTGCCCTCTATGGGACAGTCTACAATGAGCAGTTCTTC | CSALYGTVYNEQFF
. | TRBJ2-1 | TRBV29-1 | many | TGCAGCGTAAAAGGGGGGCGCTGGCCCTACAATGAGCAGTTCTTC | CSVKGGRWPYNEQFF
. | TRBJ1-1 | TRBV29-1 | few | TGCAGCGCCCGACGGGACACTGAAGCTTTCTTT | CSARRDTEAFF
TRBD2 | TRBJ2-1 | TRBV5-1 | few | TGCGCCAGCAGCTTGGCCGCCGCGACTAGCGGAATTTGGCCCAATGAGCAGTTCTTC | CASSLAAATSGIWPNEQFF
. | TRBJ2-3 | TRBV23-1 | many | TGCGCCAGCAGTAAATTAGGGGTTACGCAGTATTTT | CASSKLGVTQYF
TRBD2 | TRBJ2-1 | TRBV5-5 | many | TGTGCCAGCAGCTCGACTAGCGGGTTATACAATGAGCAGTTCTTC | CASSSTSGLYNEQFF
TRBD1 | TRBJ2-3 | TRBV11-2 | few | TGTGCCAGCAGCTTAGAGGGACAGGGGGCGATAAGAGCAGATACGCAGTATTTT | CASSLEGQGAIRADTQYF